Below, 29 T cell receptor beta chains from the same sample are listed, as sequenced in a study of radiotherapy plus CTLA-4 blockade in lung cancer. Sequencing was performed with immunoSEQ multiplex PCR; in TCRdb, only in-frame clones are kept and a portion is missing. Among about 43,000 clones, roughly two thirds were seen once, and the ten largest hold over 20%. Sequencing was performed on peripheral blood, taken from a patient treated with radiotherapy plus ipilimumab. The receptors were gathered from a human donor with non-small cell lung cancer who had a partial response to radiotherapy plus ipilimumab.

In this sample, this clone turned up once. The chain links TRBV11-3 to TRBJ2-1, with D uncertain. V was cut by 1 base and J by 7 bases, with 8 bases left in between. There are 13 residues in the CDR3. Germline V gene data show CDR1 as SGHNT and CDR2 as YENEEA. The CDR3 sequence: CASSLGHGNEQFF. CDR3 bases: TGTGCCAGCAGCTTAGGTCACGGGAATGAGCAGTTCTTC.

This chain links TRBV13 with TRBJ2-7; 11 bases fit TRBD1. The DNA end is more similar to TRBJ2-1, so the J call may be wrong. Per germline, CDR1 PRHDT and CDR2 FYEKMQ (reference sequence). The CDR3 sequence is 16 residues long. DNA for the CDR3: TGTGCCAGCAGCCCCGGGACAGGGGGTGCCCACAATGAGCAGTTCTTC. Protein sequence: CASSPGTGGAHNEQFF.

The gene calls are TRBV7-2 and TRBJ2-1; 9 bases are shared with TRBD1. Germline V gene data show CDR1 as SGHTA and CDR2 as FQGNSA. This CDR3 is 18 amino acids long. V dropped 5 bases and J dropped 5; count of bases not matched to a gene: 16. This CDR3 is CASSPLPRWDRANNEQFF. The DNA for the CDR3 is TGTGCCAGCAGCCCACTCCCTAGATGGGACAGGGCGAACAATGAGCAGTTCTTC.

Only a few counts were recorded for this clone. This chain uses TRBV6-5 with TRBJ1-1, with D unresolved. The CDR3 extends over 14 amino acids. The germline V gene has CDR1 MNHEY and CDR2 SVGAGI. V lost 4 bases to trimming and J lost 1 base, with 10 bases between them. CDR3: CASSSPGENTEAFF. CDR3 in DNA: TGTGCCAGCAGTTCGCCCGGGGAGAACACTGAAGCTTTCTTT.

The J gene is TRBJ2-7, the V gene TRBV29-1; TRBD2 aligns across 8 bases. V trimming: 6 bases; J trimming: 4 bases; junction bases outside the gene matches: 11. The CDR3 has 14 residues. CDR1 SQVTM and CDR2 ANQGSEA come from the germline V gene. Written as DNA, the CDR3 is TGCAGCGTCATACTAGCGGTCAGGGAGTACGAGCAGTACTTC. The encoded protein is CSVILAVREYEQYF.

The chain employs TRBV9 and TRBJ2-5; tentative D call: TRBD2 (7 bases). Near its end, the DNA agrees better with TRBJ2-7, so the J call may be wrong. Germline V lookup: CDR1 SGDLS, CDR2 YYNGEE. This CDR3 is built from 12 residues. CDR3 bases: TGTGCCAGCGGGGGGGCTAGCTACGAGCAGTACTTC. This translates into CASGGASYEQYF.

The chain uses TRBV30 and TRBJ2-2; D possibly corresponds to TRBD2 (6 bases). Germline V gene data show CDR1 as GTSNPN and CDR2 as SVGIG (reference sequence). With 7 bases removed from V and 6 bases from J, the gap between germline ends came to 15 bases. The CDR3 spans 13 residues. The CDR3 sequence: CASRLGGSGELFF. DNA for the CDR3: TGTGCCTCAAGATTAGGAGGGTCCGGGGAGCTGTTTTTT.

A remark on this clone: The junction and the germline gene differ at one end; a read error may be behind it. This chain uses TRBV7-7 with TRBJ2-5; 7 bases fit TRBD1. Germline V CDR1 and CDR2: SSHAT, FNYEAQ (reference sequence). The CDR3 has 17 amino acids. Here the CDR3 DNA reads TGTGCTAGCAGCTTAGAGGCAGCTGACAGGGTAGGAGAGACCCAGTACTTC. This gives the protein CASSLEAADRVGETQYF.

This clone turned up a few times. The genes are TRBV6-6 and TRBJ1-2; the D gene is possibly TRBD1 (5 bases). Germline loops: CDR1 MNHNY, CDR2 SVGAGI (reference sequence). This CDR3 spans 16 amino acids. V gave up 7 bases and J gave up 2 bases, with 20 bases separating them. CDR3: CASIEVTGRQNYGYTF. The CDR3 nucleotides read TGTGCCAGCATCGAAGTTACGGGCCGACAGAACTATGGCTACACCTTC.

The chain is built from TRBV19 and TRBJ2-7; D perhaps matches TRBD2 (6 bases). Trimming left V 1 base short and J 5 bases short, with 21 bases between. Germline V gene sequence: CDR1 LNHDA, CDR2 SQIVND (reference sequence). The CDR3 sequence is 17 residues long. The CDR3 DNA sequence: TGTGCCAGTAGTATAGTACCTAGGCAGGGAGGTTCGGACGAGCAGTACTTC. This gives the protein CASSIVPRQGGSDEQYF.

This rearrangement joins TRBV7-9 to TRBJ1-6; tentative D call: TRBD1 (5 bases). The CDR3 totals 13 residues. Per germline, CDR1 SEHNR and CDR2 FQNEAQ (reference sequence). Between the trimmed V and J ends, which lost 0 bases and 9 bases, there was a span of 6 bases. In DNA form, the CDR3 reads TGTGCCAGCAGCTTAGCAGGGGTTTCACCCCTCCACTTT. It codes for CASSLAGVSPLHF.

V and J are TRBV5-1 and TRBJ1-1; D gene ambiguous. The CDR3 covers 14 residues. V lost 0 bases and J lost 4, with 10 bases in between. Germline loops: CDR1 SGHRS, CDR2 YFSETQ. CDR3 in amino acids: CASSLGSARTEAFF. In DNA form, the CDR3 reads TGCGCCAGCAGCTTGGGGAGCGCACGCACTGAAGCTTTCTTT.

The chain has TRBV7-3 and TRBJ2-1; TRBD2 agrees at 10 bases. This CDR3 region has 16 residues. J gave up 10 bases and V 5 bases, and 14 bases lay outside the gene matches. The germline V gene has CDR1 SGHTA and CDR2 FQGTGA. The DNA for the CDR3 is TGTGCCAGCAGCCCGCCTAGCGGGAGAGCGATGGGAGAGCAGTTCTTC. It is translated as CASSPPSGRAMGEQFF.

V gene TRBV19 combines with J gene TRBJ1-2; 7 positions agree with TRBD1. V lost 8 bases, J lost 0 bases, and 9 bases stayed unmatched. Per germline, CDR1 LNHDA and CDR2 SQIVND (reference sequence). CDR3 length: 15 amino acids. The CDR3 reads CASAPGQYPNYGYTF. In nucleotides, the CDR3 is TGTGCCAGTGCACCGGGACAGTACCCTAACTATGGCTACACCTTC.

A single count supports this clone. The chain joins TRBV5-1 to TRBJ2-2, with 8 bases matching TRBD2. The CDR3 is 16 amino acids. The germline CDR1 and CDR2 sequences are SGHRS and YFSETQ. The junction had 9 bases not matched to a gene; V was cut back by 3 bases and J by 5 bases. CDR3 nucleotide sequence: TGCGCCAGCAGCTCACCCGCGGGAGGAGATACCGGGGAGCTGTTTTTT. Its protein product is CASSSPAGGDTGELFF.

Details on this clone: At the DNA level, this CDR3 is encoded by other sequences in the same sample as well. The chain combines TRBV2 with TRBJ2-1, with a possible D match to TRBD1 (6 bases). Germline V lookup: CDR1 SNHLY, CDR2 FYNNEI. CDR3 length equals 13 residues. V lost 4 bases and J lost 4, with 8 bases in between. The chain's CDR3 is CASSVQGYNEQFF. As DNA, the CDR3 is TGTGCCAGCAGTGTACAGGGATACAATGAGCAGTTCTTC.

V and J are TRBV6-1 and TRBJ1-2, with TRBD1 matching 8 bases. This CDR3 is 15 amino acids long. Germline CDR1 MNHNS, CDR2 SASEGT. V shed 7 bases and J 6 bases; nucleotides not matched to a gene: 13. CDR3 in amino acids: CASNLDRGEENGYTF. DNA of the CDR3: TGTGCCAGCAACCTCGACAGGGGAGAGGAAAATGGCTACACCTTC.

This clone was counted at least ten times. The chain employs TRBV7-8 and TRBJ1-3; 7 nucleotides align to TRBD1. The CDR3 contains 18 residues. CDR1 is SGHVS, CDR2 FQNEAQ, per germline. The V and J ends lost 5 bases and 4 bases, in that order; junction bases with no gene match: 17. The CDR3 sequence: CASSPFLIDRDAGNTIYF. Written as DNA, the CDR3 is TGTGCCAGCAGCCCCTTTCTTATCGACAGGGATGCAGGAAACACCATATATTTT.

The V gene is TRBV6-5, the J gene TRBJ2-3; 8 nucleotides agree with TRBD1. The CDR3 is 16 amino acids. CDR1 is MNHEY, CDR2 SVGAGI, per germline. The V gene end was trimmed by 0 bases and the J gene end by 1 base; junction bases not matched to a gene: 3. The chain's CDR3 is CASSYSPGQGTDTQYF. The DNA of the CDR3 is TGTGCCAGCAGTTACTCACCGGGACAGGGCACAGATACGCAGTATTTT.

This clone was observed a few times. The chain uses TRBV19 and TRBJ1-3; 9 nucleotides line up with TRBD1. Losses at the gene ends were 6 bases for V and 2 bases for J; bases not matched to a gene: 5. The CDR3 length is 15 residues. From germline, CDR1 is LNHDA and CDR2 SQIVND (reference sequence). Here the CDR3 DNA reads TGTGCCAGTAGCGGGACAGGGATGCCTGGAAACACCATATATTTT. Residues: CASSGTGMPGNTIYF.

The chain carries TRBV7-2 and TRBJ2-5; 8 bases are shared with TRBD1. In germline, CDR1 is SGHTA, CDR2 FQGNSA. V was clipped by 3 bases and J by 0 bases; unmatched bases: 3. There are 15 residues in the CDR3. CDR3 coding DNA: TGTGCCAGCAGCTTGGGACAGGCTTACCAAGAGACCCAGTACTTC. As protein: CASSLGQAYQETQYF.

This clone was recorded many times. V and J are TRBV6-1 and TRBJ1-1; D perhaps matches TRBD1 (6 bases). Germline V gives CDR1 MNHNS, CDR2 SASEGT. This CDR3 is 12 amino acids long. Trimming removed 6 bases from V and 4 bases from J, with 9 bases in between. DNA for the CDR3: TGTGCCAGCAGAGACAGGAGCACTGAAGCTTTCTTT. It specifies CASRDRSTEAFF.

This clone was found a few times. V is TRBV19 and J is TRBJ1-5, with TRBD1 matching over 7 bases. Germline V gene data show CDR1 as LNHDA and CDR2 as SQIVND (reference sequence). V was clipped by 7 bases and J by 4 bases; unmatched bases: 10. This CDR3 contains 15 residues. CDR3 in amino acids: CASKPDRLKNQPQHF. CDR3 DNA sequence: TGTGCCAGTAAACCGGACAGGCTAAAGAATCAGCCCCAGCATTTT. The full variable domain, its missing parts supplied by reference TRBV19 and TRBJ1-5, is DGGITQSPKYLFRKEGQNVTLSCEQNLNHDAMYWYRQDPGQGLRLIYYSQIVNDFQKGDIAEGYSVSREKKESFPLTVTSAQKNPTAFYLCASKPDRLKNQPQHFGDGTRLSIL.

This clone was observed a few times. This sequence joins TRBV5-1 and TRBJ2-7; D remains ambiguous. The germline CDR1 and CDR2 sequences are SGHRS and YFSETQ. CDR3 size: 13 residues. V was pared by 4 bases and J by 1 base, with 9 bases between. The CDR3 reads CASSEATSYEQYF. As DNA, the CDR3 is TGCGCCAGCAGCGAAGCGACTTCCTACGAGCAGTACTTC.

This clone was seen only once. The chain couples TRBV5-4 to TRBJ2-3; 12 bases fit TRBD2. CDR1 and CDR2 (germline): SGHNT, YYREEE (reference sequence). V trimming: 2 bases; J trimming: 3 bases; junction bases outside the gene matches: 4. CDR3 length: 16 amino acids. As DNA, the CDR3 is TGTGCCAGCAGCTTCTCTAGCGGGAGGGCTACAGATACGCAGTATTTT. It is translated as CASSFSSGRATDTQYF.

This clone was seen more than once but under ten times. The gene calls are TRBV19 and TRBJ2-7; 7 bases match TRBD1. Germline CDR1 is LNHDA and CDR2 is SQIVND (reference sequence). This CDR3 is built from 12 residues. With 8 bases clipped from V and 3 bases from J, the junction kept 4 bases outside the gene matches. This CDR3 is CASGAGGYEQYF. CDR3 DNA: TGTGCCAGTGGGGCAGGGGGCTACGAGCAGTACTTC.

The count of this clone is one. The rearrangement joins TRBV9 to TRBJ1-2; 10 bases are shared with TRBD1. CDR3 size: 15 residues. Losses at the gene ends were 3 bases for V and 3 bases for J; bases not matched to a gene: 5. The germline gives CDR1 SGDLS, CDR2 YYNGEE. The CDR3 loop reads CASSAAGTGDYGYTF. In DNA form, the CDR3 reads TGTGCCAGCAGCGCGGCCGGGACAGGGGACTATGGCTACACCTTC.

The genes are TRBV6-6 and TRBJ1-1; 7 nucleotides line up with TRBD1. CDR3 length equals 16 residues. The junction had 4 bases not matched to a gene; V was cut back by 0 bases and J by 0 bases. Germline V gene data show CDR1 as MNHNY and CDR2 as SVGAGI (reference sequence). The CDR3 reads CASSYSLTGMNTEAFF. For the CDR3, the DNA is TGTGCCAGCAGTTACTCGTTGACAGGGATGAACACTGAAGCTTTCTTT.

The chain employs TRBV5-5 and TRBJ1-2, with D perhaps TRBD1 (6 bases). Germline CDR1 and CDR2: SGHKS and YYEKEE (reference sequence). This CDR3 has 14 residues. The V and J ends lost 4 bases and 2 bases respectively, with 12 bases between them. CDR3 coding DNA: TGTGCCAGCAGCGGAGAGACAGGCAACTATGGCTACACCTTC. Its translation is CASSGETGNYGYTF.